This is a list of T cell receptor beta chains from one sample in a study of lymphopenia after photon versus proton radiotherapy. Some clones are missing from TCRdb's copy, which holds only in-frame ones; the method was immunoSEQ multiplex PCR. The data show 60,000 to 75,000 clones, around 87% seen once. The source material was peripheral blood, sampled from a patient treated with photon-based radiotherapy. All receptors derive from a man in his forties with gastric cancer. CDR3s include the opening cysteine and the closing phenylalanine or tryptophan. D genes are given only for firm matches. Clone sizes are given selectively: once, few, many, or a class where the clone is expanded.

once,TRBJ1-5,.,14,TRBV5-6,CASSLISGNQPQHF,TGTGCCAGCAGCTTGATTTCGGGCAATCAGCCCCAGCATTTT
.,TRBJ1-5,.,14,TRBV5-4,CASSQDRSNQPQHF,TGCGCCAGCAGCCAAGACAGGAGCAATCAGCCCCAGCATTTT
few,TRBJ2-7,TRBD1,13,TRBV7-2,CASSLGQLYEQYF,TGTGCCAGCAGCTTGGGACAGCTCTACGAGCAGTACTTC
.,TRBJ2-7,.,11,TRBV6-1,CASISTPEQYF,TGTGCCAGCATTTCCACACCCGAGCAGTACTTC
few,TRBJ1-3,.,16,TRBV9,CASSVVGSLSGNTIYF,TGTGCCAGCAGCGTAGTAGGCAGTCTCTCTGGAAACACCATATATTTT
.,TRBJ1-4,TRBD1,15,TRBV18,CASSLGQGAGEKLFF,TGTGCCAGCTCACTTGGACAGGGGGCTGGAGAAAAACTGTTTTTT
.,TRBJ1-5,.,15,TRBV19,CASSINEGTNQPQHF,TGTGCCAGTAGTATAAATGAGGGTACAAATCAGCCCCAGCATTTT
few,TRBJ1-1,.,15,TRBV30,CAWIPISRTNTEAFF,TGTGCCTGGATACCCATATCACGGACGAACACTGAAGCTTTCTTT
.,TRBJ1-1,.,13,TRBV28,CASSRDSYRTTFF,TGTGCCAGCAGTAGAGACAGTTATAGAACAACTTTCTTT
.,TRBJ2-1,.,15,TRBV13,CASLSRGLGYNEQFF,TGTGCCAGCTTATCTCGGGGGCTTGGCTACAATGAGCAGTTCTTC
.,TRBJ2-1,.,13,TRBV7-2,CASSSPGELEQFF,TGTGCCAGCAGCTCTCCGGGGGAATTGGAGCAGTTCTTC
.,TRBJ2-7,.,12,TRBV10-2,CASSLRDYEQYF,TGCGCCAGCAGCCTCAGGGACTACGAGCAGTACTTC
.,TRBJ1-3,.,13,TRBV2,CASSPQGGNTIYF,TGTGCCAGCAGCCCCCAGGGAGGAAACACCATATATTTT
.,TRBJ2-7,TRBD1,15,TRBV27,CASSFPGQGLYEQYF,TGTGCCAGCAGTTTCCCCGGACAGGGACTCTACGAGCAGTACTTC
.,TRBJ2-1,.,12,TRBV6-5,CASSLRDNEQFF,TGTGCCAGCAGTTTACGGGACAATGAGCAGTTCTTC
once,TRBJ2-7,TRBD1,15,TRBV5-1,CASSLVQGESYEQYF,TGCGCCAGCAGCTTGGTACAGGGGGAATCCTACGAGCAGTACTTC
few,TRBJ2-3,.,14,TRBV7-9,CASSLGDPTDTQYF,TGTGCCAGCAGCTTAGGGGACCCTACAGATACGCAGTATTTT
.,TRBJ2-3,.,11,TRBV29-1,CSVPRPDTQYF,TGCAGCGTCCCCCGCCCAGATACGCAGTATTTT
.,TRBJ1-3,.,13,TRBV5-4,CASSSQGGNTIYF,TGTGCCAGCAGCTCCCAAGGGGGAAACACCATATATTTT
.,TRBJ2-2,.,15,TRBV28,CASSLVVGGAGELFF,TGTGCCAGCAGTTTGGTAGTCGGGGGAGCCGGGGAGCTGTTTTTT
.,TRBJ1-2,.,15,TRBV5-6,CASSSVFRSNYGYTF,TGTGCCAGCAGCTCTGTCTTCAGGTCTAACTATGGCTACACCTTC
.,TRBJ1-1,.,13,TRBV5-6,CASRRNSGTEAFF,TGTGCCAGCAGACGGAACAGTGGGACTGAAGCTTTCTTT
.,TRBJ1-4,.,13,TRBV14,CASSQGSNEKLFF,TGTGCCAGCAGCCAAGGGTCTAATGAAAAACTGTTTTTT
.,TRBJ1-3,TRBD1,16,TRBV5-1,CASSLGQGWAGNTIYF,TGCGCCAGCAGCTTGGGACAGGGATGGGCTGGAAACACCATATATTTT
.,TRBJ2-7,.,14,TRBV9,CASSVEGRSYEQYF,TGTGCCAGCAGCGTAGAGGGGCGCTCCTACGAGCAGTACTTC
.,TRBJ2-1,TRBD1,16,TRBV7-3,CASSVSTGGLYNEQFF,TGTGCCAGCAGCGTGTCGACAGGGGGGCTTTACAATGAGCAGTTCTTC